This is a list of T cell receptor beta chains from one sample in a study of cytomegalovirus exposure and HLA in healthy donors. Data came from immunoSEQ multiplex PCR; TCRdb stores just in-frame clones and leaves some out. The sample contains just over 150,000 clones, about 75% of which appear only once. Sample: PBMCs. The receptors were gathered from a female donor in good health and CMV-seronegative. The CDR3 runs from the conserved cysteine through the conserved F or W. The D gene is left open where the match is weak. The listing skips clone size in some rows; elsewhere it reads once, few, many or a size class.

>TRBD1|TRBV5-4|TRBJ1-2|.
TGTGCCAGCAGCTTGTTCGGACAGGTTTATGGCTACACCTTC
CASSLFGQVYGYTF
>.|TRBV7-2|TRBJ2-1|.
TGTGCCAGCGCCCCCCCGCCCAGTTACAATGAGCAGTTCTTC
CASAPPPSYNEQFF
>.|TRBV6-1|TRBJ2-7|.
TGTGCCAGCAGTGCGCCCGGAGGCTTTTCCTACGAGCAGTACTTC
CASSAPGGFSYEQYF
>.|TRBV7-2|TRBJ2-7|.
TGTGCCAGCAGCCAGCGGGTAGGGTGGGACAGAGCCTACGAGCAGTACTTC
CASSQRVGWDRAYEQYF
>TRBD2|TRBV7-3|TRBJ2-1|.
TGTGCCAGCAGCTTTAGCGGGGGCTCCTACAATGAGCAGTTCTTC
CASSFSGGSYNEQFF
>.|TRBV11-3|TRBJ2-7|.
TGTGCCAGCAGCTTGGGCGGGTCGTTGACCTACGAGCAGTACTTC
CASSLGGSLTYEQYF
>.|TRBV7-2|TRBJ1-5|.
TGTGCCAGCAGCTTAGAGGCGGTTCAGCCCCAGCATTTT
CASSLEAVQPQHF
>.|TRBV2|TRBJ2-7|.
TGTGCCAGCAGAGGGGGGGGTGTTTTTGGGTACGAGCAGTACTTC
CASRGGGVFGYEQYF
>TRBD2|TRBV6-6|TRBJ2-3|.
TGTGCCAGCAGCCCGGGACTAGCGGGGGGGCTCGATACGCAGTATTTT
CASSPGLAGGLDTQYF
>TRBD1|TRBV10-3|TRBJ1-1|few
TGTGCCATCAGCCCGGGACAGGCGAACACTGAAGCTTTCTTT
CAISPGQANTEAFF
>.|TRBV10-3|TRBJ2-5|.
TGTGCCATCAGCCCGCAACGGGAAGAGACCCAGTACTTC
CAISPQREETQYF
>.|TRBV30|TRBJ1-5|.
TGTGCCTGGGCCCCAAGGGGGGGTATGAGTCAGCCCCAGCATTTT
CAWAPRGGMSQPQHF
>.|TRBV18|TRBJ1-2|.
TGTGCCAGCTCACCCTCAGGGGTTTCTAACTATGGCTACACCTTC
CASSPSGVSNYGYTF
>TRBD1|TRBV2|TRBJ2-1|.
TGTGCCAGCAGTACCCGGGACAGGGCCTTCAATGAGCAGTTCTTC
CASSTRDRAFNEQFF
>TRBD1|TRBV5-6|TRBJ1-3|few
TGTGCCAGCAGCTCCCGGGACAGACATCGATATTTT
CASSSRDRHRYF
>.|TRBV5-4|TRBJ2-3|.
TGTGCCAGCAGCGAGTGGACAGATCGAACAGATACGCAGTATTTT
CASSEWTDRTDTQYF
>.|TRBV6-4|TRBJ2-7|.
TGTGCCAGCACTCATCTCAGGACAACCTACGAGCAGTACTTC
CASTHLRTTYEQYF
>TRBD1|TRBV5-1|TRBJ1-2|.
TGCGCCAGCAGCCAATCCAGGACAGGGCCTTATGGCTACACCTTC
CASSQSRTGPYGYTF
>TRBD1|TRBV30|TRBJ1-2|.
TGTGCCTGGAGTAAGGACAGGGGGGTTTTAGGCTACACCTTC
CAWSKDRGVLGYTF
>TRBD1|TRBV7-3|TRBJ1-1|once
TGTGCCAGCAGCTCACAGGGGACCACTGAAGCTTTCTTT
CASSSQGTTEAFF
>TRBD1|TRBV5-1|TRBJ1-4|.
TGCGCCAGCAGCTTAGCAGGGGGTGAGGAAAAACTGTTTTTT
CASSLAGGEEKLFF
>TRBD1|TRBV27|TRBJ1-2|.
TGTGCCAGCAGTCATATACCGACAGGGAACTATGGCTACACCTTC
CASSHIPTGNYGYTF
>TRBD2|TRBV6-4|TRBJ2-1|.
TGTGCCAGCAGTCGAGCGGGAGCAGGCTCCTACAATGAGCAGTTCTTC
CASSRAGAGSYNEQFF
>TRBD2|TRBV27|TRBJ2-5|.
TGTGCCAGCTGGACTAGCGGGAGCCGGACCCAGTACTTC
CASWTSGSRTQYF
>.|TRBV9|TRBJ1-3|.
TGTGCCAGCAGCGTAGAAGGTGGAGGATCAAGCTCTGGAAACACCATATATTTT
CASSVEGGGSSSGNTIYF
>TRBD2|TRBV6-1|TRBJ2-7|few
TGTGCCAGCAGTGAAGCTCGACTAGCGGGAGACTACTACGAGCAGTACTTC
CASSEARLAGDYYEQYF
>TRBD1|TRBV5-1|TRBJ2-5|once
TGCGCCAGCAGCCGCGGGTGGACAGGCCAAGAGACCCAGTACTTC
CASSRGWTGQETQYF
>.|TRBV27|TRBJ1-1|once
TGTGCCAGCAGGAGTGGGGGGGGTATCACTGAAGCTTTCTTT
CASRSGGGITEAFF
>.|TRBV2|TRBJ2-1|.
TGTGCCAGCGAGGTCAAGCGGGAGCAGTTCTTC
CASEVKREQFF